Listed below are T cell receptor beta chains from one sample, sequenced in a study of shared clonotypes between healthy human individuals. The assay was immunoSEQ multiplex PCR, and TCRdb's table has in-frame clones only and misses some. Of over 400,000 clones listed, 60% to 80% are singletons. The sample was PBMCs. The receptors were gathered from a woman aged 35 to 49 in good health. Some clones in this sample may be carry-over from other donors' samples. CDR3s include the opening cysteine and the closing phenylalanine or tryptophan. Each record gives: V gene, D gene, J gene, clone size, CDR3 length, CDR3 DNA, CDR3 protein. A D gene is named only where the DNA matches it firmly. Part of the rows lack a size; the others show once, few, many or a class for expanded clones.

>TRBV15|TRBD2|TRBJ2-7|few|15
TGTGCCACCAGCAGTGGGGAGGGAGGGTCCAACGAGCAGTACTTC
CATSSGEGGSNEQYF
>TRBV5-1|NA|TRBJ2-3|NA|14
TGCGCCAGCAGCTTGGGACAGCACACAGATACGCAGTATTTT
CASSLGQHTDTQYF
>TRBV18|NA|TRBJ2-3|NA|15
TGTGCCAGCTCACTACGGAACGCGGTCGAGGATACGCAGTATTTT
CASSLRNAVEDTQYF
>TRBV28|NA|TRBJ1-2|NA|13
TGTGCCAGCAGTTTATGGATTAACTATGGCTACACCTTC
CASSLWINYGYTF
>TRBV11-2|NA|TRBJ2-7|NA|14
TGTGCCAGCAGCTTAGTGGGGCCTTGGGACGAGCAGTACTTC
CASSLVGPWDEQYF
>TRBV2|TRBD1|TRBJ2-3|NA|13
TGTGCCAGCACGGGACAGGGCACAGATACGCAGTATTTT
CASTGQGTDTQYF
>TRBV7-9|NA|TRBJ2-6|NA|15
TGTGCCAGCAGCTTATCAGGCTCTGGGGCCAACGTCCTGACTTTC
CASSLSGSGANVLTF
>TRBV2|NA|TRBJ1-1|NA|14
TGTGCCAGCAGTGAACGGCAGGGTAACACTGAAGCTTTCTTT
CASSERQGNTEAFF
>TRBV9|NA|TRBJ2-7|NA|13
TGTGCCAGCAGCGTGACGACAGGCTACGAGCAGTACTTC
CASSVTTGYEQYF
>TRBV2|NA|TRBJ1-4|NA|14
TGTGCCAGCAGTCTACAGGGATCTGGAGAAAAACTGTTTTTT
CASSLQGSGEKLFF
>TRBV12-5|NA|TRBJ2-2|NA|17
TGTGCTAGTGGTTTGGTACTGGCGGGACGGAACACCGGGGAGCTGTTTTTT
CASGLVLAGRNTGELFF
>TRBV28|NA|TRBJ2-1|NA|15
TGTGCCAGCAGGGGACAATCGAGCTCCTACAATGAGCAGTTCTTC
CASRGQSSSYNEQFF
>TRBV7-6|TRBD2|TRBJ2-3|few|15
TGTGCCAGCAGCTTGACTAGCGCTAGCACAGATACGCAGTATTTT
CASSLTSASTDTQYF
>TRBV7-8|NA|TRBJ1-5|NA|18
TGTGCCAGCAGCCCCTTACGCGGTTGGGTGGAGAGCAATCAGCCCCAGCATTTT
CASSPLRGWVESNQPQHF
>TRBV18|NA|TRBJ2-4|NA|15
TGTGCCAGCTCCCCAGACCGAAGGGGCAAAAACATTCAGTACTTC
CASSPDRRGKNIQYF
>TRBV5-6|NA|TRBJ2-7|NA|12
TGTGCCAGCAGCTTGCGTGTGTACGAGCAGTACTTC
CASSLRVYEQYF
>TRBV21-1|NA|TRBJ2-1|once|16
TGTGCCAGCAGCCGACCGGTCGGGAGCTCCTACAATGAGCAGTTCTTC
CASSRPVGSSYNEQFF
>TRBV9|NA|TRBJ2-2|NA|14
TGTGCCAGCAGCGTAAGACGGGATGCCGGGGAGCTGTTTTTT
CASSVRRDAGELFF
>TRBV6-5|NA|TRBJ1-1|NA|11
TGTGCCAGCAGTTACGTCACTGAAGCTTTCTTT
CASSYVTEAFF
>TRBV5-4|NA|TRBJ2-1|NA|12
TGTGCCAGCAGCTTGGATAAGAATGAGCAGTTCTTC
CASSLDKNEQFF
>TRBV10-2|NA|TRBJ1-5|NA|15
TGCGCCAGCAGTGAGTCAGCAGCGGCGGGCCAGCCCCAGCATTTT
CASSESAAAGQPQHF
>TRBV9|TRBD2|TRBJ2-1|few|15
TGTGCCAGCAGCCCCCGGACTAGCTCCTACAATGAGCAGTTCTTC
CASSPRTSSYNEQFF
>TRBV13|NA|TRBJ2-7|NA|13
TGTGCCACTACGACAGTCGTCTCCTACGAGCAGTACTTC
CATTTVVSYEQYF
>TRBV7-8|NA|TRBJ2-2|NA|13
TGTGCCAGCAGCTTAGCAGGGAACGGGGAGCTGTTTTTT
CASSLAGNGELFF
>TRBV10-3|NA|TRBJ2-7|NA|16
TGTGCCATCAGTGAGTCGGTCACAGGACACGCTTACGAGCAGTACTTC
CAISESVTGHAYEQYF
>TRBV28|NA|TRBJ2-1|NA|12
TGTGCCAGCAGTAGGGGAAACAATGAGCAGTTCTTC
CASSRGNNEQFF
>TRBV27|NA|TRBJ2-5|NA|11
TGTGCCAGCAGTTTGGTAGAGACCCAGTACTTC
CASSLVETQYF
>TRBV19|NA|TRBJ2-1|NA|15
TGTGCCAGTAGTATAGATCTAGGGGCTTACAATGAGCAGTTCTTC
CASSIDLGAYNEQFF
>TRBV7-3|TRBD1|TRBJ2-5|once|13
TGTGCCAGCAGTTCTGGACAGGGAGAGACCCAGTACTTC
CASSSGQGETQYF
>TRBV30|TRBD1|TRBJ1-5|NA|15
TGTGCCTGGAGCCCAACGACAGGGCACAATCAGCCCCAGCATTTT
CAWSPTTGHNQPQHF
>TRBV11-2|TRBD2|TRBJ2-5|NA|15
TGTGCCAGCAGCTTGTATAGCGGGCCCCAAGAGACCCAGTACTTC
CASSLYSGPQETQYF
>TRBV6-5|TRBD1|TRBJ2-3|NA|14
TGTGCCACCGCGACAGGGTTTGGCACAGATACGCAGTATTTT
CATATGFGTDTQYF
>TRBV11-2|TRBD2|TRBJ2-1|NA|18
TGTGCCAGCAGCGGACGGTTAGCGGGACAACTCTCCTACAATGAGCAGTTCTTC
CASSGRLAGQLSYNEQFF
>TRBV29-1|TRBD2|TRBJ2-5|NA|14
TGCAGCGTTGTGTCGGGAGGGAACCAAGAGACCCAGTACTTC
CSVVSGGNQETQYF
>TRBV7-6|NA|TRBJ2-2|NA|14
TGTGCCAGCAGCTTTGGGGGTCGTTTTTCGGAGCTGTTTTTT
CASSFGGRFSELFF
>TRBV14|NA|TRBJ1-2|NA|11
TGTGCCAGCAGCCAGGAGGGGGGCTACACCTTC
CASSQEGGYTF
>TRBV27|TRBD1|TRBJ1-2|NA|14
TGTGCCAGCAGCTACTCGGGACAGTCCCATGGCTACACCTTC
CASSYSGQSHGYTF
>TRBV4-2|TRBD2|TRBJ2-5|NA|16
TGTGCCAGCAGCCAAGGGGAACTAGCGGGCCAAGAGACCCAGTACTTC
CASSQGELAGQETQYF
>TRBV6-6|TRBD1|TRBJ1-4|NA|15
TGTGCCAGCAGTACACAGGGGGCGCGGGCTGAAAAACTGTTTTTT
CASSTQGARAEKLFF
>TRBV30|TRBD2|TRBJ2-1|NA|17
TGTGCCTGGCATTCAGCGGGAGGGCCTAGGACCTACAATGAGCAGTTCTTC
CAWHSAGGPRTYNEQFF
>TRBV7-9|TRBD2|TRBJ2-3|NA|15
TGTGCCAGCAGCGAACCGGGACTAGCGACAGATACGCAGTATTTT
CASSEPGLATDTQYF
>TRBV2|NA|TRBJ2-3|medium-sized|9
TGTGCCAGCAACGGTCCGCAGTATTTT
CASNGPQYF
>TRBV9|TRBD2|TRBJ2-2|NA|15
TGTGCCAGCAGCGTAGGGGCAGCGGGGACCGGGGAGCTGTTTTTT
CASSVGAAGTGELFF
>TRBV29-1|NA|TRBJ2-7|NA|12
TGCAGCGTTGAAAGACCGACGCTAGAGCAGTACTTC
CSVERPTLEQYF
>TRBV19|NA|TRBJ2-1|NA|15
TGTGCCAGTAGTCTAGCGCCCGGGAGTTTCGATGAGCAGTTCTTC
CASSLAPGSFDEQFF
>TRBV6-5|TRBD1|TRBJ1-2|NA|14
TGTGCCAGCGGCTCAGGGGGCGGGGGCAGGGGCTACACCTTC
CASGSGGGGRGYTF
>TRBV2|NA|TRBJ2-1|NA|15
TGTGCCAGCAGAACCGACAGGCGGGGGTACAATGAGCAGTTCTTC
CASRTDRRGYNEQFF
>TRBV19|TRBD1|TRBJ1-1|once|13
TGTGCCAGCTCAAGACAGGGGGACACTGAAGCTTTCTTT
CASSRQGDTEAFF
>TRBV7-9|NA|TRBJ2-1|NA|15
TGTGCCAGCAGCTTGCGAGGGGGCTCCTACAATGAGCAGTTCTTC
CASSLRGGSYNEQFF
>TRBV5-4|NA|TRBJ2-3|NA|16
TGTGCCAGCAGCTTGGCGGGCGGAGCAAACACAGATACGCAGTATTTT
CASSLAGGANTDTQYF
>TRBV11-3|NA|TRBJ2-5|once|16
TGTGCCAGCAGCTTAGGGGCGGCTAGTGTCCAAGAGACCCAGTACTTC
CASSLGAASVQETQYF
>TRBV21-1|NA|TRBJ2-1|NA|17
TGTGCCAGCAGCAAAGGCAGAGGGACTAGCGAGTACAATGAGCAGTTCTTC
CASSKGRGTSEYNEQFF
>TRBV28|NA|TRBJ2-2|NA|17
TGTGCCAGCAGGGACGGCTTCATAATGGGGGGAACCGGGGAGCTGTTTTTT
CASRDGFIMGGTGELFF
>TRBV5-8|NA|TRBJ2-3|NA|14
TGTGCCAGCAGCTTCCGCCAGAGCACAGATACGCAGTATTTT
CASSFRQSTDTQYF
>TRBV11-3|NA|TRBJ2-3|NA|17
TGTGCCAGCAGCTTTATCGGTAGCTTCCCCCCCACAGATACGCAGTATTTT
CASSFIGSFPPTDTQYF
>TRBV4-3|TRBD1|TRBJ1-2|NA|15
TGCGCCAGCAGCCAAACAGGGGGCGCCGACTATGGCTACACCTTC
CASSQTGGADYGYTF
>TRBV5-1|NA|TRBJ2-7|NA|12
TGCGCCAGCAGAGACTCATTTTACGAGCAGTACTTC
CASRDSFYEQYF
>TRBV10-1|NA|TRBJ2-1|NA|13
TGCGCCACCGGTGGACAGCTCAGCGGCGAGCAGTTCTTC
CATGGQLSGEQFF
>TRBV29-1|TRBD2|TRBJ2-3|NA|14
TGCAGTACCCTCTCTGGTTTTAGCGGGGATACGCAGTATTTT
CSTLSGFSGDTQYF